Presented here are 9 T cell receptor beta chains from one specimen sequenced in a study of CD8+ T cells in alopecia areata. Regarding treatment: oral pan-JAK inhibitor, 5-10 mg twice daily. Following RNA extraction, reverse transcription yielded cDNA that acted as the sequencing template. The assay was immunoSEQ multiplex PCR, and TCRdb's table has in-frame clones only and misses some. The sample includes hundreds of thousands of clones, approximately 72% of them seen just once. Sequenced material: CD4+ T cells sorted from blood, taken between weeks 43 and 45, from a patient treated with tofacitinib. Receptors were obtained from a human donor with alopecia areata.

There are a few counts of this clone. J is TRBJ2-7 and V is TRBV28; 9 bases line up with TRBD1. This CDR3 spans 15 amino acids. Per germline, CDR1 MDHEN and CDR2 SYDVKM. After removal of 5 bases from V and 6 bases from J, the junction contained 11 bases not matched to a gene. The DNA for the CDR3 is TGTGCCAGCAGTCCTCCCCCACTGGGACAGGGCGAGCAGTACTTC. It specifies CASSPPPLGQGEQYF. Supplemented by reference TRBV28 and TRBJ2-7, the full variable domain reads DVKVTQSSRYLVKRTGEKVFLECVQDMDHENMFWYRQDPGLGLRLIYFSYDVKMKEKGDIPEGYSVSREKKERFSLILESASTNQTSMYLCASSPPPLGQGEQYFGPGTRLTVT.

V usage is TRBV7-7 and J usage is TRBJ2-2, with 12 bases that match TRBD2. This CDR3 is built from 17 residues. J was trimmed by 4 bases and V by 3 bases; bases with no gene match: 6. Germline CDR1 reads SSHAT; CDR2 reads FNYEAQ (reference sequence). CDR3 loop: CASSLQLAGGVTGELFF. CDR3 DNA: TGTGCCAGCAGCTTGCAACTAGCGGGGGGTGTCACCGGGGAGCTGTTTTTT.

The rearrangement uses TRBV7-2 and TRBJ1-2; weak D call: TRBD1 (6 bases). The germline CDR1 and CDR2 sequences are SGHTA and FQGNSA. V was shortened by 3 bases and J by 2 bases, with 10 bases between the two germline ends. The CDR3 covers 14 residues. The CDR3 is CASSFSQGNYGYTF. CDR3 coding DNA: TGTGCCAGCAGCTTTTCGCAGGGGAACTATGGCTACACCTTC.

The CDR3 DNA reads TGTGCTAGTGGTACCAGGGTGACTGAAGCTTTCTTT. Translated, it gives CASGTRVTEAFF. The chain uses TRBV12-5 and TRBJ1-1; weak D call: TRBD1 (5 bases). Trimming cost V 5 bases and J 5 bases, with 9 bases left between them. CDR1 and CDR2 from the germline V gene are LGHNT and FRNRAP. This CDR3 is 12 amino acids long. The full variable domain, its missing parts supplied by reference TRBV12-5 and TRBJ1-1, is DARVTQTPRHKVTEMGQEVTMRCQPILGHNTVFWYRQTMMQGLELLAYFRNRAPLDDSGMPKDRFSAEMPDATLATLKIQPSEPRDSAVYFCASGTRVTEAFFGQGTRLTVV.

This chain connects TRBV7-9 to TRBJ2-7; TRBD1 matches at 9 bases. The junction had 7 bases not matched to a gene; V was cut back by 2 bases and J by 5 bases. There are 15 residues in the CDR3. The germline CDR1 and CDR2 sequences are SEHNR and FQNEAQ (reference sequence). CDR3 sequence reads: CASSLLGTGTHEQYF. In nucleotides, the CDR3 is TGTGCCAGCAGCTTACTGGGGACAGGGACGCACGAGCAGTACTTC. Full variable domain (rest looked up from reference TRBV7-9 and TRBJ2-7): DTGVSQNPRHKITKRGQNVTFRCDPISEHNRLYWYRQTLGQGPEFLTYFQNEAQLEKSRLLSDRFSAERPKGSFSTLEIQRTEQGDSAMYLCASSLLGTGTHEQYFGPGTRLTVT.

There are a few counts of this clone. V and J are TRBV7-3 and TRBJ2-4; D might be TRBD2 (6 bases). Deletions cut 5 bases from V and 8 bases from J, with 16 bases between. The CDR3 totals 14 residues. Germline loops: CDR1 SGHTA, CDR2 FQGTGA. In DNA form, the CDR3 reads TGTGCCAGCAGCCCTCAGACTAGTCTTTACATTCAGTACTTC. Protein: CASSPQTSLYIQYF.

The CDR3 nucleotides are TGTGCCAGCAGCTTTCTCGGGGGGCCAGATACGCAGTATTTT. The encoded protein is CASSFLGGPDTQYF. The chain employs TRBV7-2 and TRBJ2-3, with TRBD2 as a possible D gene (7 bases). From germline, CDR1 is SGHTA and CDR2 FQGNSA. V dropped 3 bases and J dropped 4 bases, with 11 bases sitting between them. The CDR3 spans 14 residues.

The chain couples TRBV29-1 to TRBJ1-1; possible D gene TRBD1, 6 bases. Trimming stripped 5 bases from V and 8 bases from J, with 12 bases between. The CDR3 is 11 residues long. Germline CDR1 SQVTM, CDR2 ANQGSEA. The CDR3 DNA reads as TGCAGCGTTAGTGACAGGATAGAAGCTTTCTTT. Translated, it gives CSVSDRIEAFF.

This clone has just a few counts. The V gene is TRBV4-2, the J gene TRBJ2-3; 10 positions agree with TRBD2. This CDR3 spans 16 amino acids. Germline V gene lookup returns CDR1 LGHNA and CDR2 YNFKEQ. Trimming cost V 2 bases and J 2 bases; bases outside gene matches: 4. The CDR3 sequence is CASSQYSGGPTDTQYF. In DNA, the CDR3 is TGTGCCAGCAGCCAATATAGCGGGGGGCCCACAGATACGCAGTATTTT.